This T cell receptor beta chain comes out of a study of yellow fever vaccine responses in identical twins (dated by TCRdb to between 2017 and 2018). General notes on the study: In the study, vaccine-responding T cell clones were precisely tracked in identical twins. The investigation overall reported the following: The authors reported that the T cell response to vaccination in identical twins appeared partly convergent and partly personalized.

For CDR1 and CDR2, the germline V gene lists ENHRY and SYGVKD. The CDR3 goes from the cysteine to the phenylalanine over 13 residues. The DNA shown is the 39-base CDR3, in frame from base 1. V is pared back by 2 bases and J by 4 bases, with 6 bases lying between the germline termini. The protocol used for the library was RT-PCR. Sequencing took place on an Illumina HiSeq 2500. Clones were called with MiXCR by TCRdb after fastp trimmed the public reads at Q25, and only in-frame beta chains were retained. Under each unique CDR3 protein, matching rows form one entry showing the most common genes and DNA. The sample table lists about 23,000 distinct CDR3 sequences, roughly 73% of them with a count of one. 4.8% of the sample is held by the ten biggest clonotypes. As regards this clonotype: The target of this receptor is not known. No per-base quality is available; no much larger clone lies one base away.

Material: T cells from blood (PBMCs), unsorted or a sorted subset (not recorded which), obtained before or after yellow fever vaccination (not recorded which). The sequence links TRBV10-3 to TRBJ1-5, with the D segment identity uncertain. The TCR sequence derives from a woman in her late teens or twenties who received the yellow fever vaccine. Donor details come from another sample of the same person, matched by shared clones. The DNA is as follows: TGTGCCATCAGTGAGCCCGGAAATCAGCCCCAGCATTTT. The translation is CAISEPGNQPQHF.